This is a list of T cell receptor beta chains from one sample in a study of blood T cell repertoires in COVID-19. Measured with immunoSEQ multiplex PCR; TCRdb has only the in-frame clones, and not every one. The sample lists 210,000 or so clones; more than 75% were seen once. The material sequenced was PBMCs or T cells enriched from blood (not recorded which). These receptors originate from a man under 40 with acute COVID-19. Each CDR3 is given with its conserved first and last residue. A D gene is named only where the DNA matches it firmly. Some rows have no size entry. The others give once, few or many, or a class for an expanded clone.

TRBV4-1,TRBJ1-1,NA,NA,TGCGCCAGCGCGGACGGGGGGACTGAAGCTTTCTTT,CASADGGTEAFF
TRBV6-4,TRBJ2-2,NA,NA,TGTGCCAGCAGTGACAAGGGGACCGGGGAGCTGTTTTTT,CASSDKGTGELFF
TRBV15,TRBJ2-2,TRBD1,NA,TGTGCCACCAGCAGAGGCTGGACAGGGGACACCGGGGAGCTGTTTTTT,CATSRGWTGDTGELFF
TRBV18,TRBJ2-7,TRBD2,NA,TGTGCCAGCTCACCGGGACTAGCGGGGGCTTGGGAGCAGTACTTC,CASSPGLAGAWEQYF
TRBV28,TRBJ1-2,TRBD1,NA,TGTGCCAGCAGTTTATTTTTCGGCAGGGGGGACTATGGCTACACCTTC,CASSLFFGRGDYGYTF
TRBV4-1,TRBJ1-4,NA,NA,TGCGCCAGCAGCCGATTCGGGGGGAATGAAAAACTGTTTTTT,CASSRFGGNEKLFF
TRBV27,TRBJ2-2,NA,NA,TGTGCCAGCAGATTAGGAGCGAACACCGGGGAGCTGTTTTTT,CASRLGANTGELFF
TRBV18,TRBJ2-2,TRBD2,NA,TGTGCCAGCTCAACCGGGACTAGCGGGATAACGAACACCGGGGAGCTGTTTTTT,CASSTGTSGITNTGELFF
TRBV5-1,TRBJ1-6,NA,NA,TGCGCCAGCAGCCTGGGGCGGAGCTCCTATAATTCACCCCTCCACTTT,CASSLGRSSYNSPLHF
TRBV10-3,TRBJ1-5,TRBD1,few,TGTGCCATCAGTGAACAGGGGGCCTCCTTTCAGCCCCAGCATTTT,CAISEQGASFQPQHF
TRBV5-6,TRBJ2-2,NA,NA,TGTGCCAGCAGCTTGGAGAGGTTGAACACCGGGGAGCTGTTTTTT,CASSLERLNTGELFF
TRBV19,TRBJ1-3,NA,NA,TGTGCCAGTAGTATAGCAGGCTCTGGAAACACCATATATTTT,CASSIAGSGNTIYF
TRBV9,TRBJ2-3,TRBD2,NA,TGTGCCAGCAGCGTAGCTAGCGGGGGGGCCGGGGATACGCAGTATTTT,CASSVASGGAGDTQYF
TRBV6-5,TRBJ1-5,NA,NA,TGTGCCAGCAGTTACTCGGGGGGAGCTCAGCCCCAGCATTTT,CASSYSGGAQPQHF
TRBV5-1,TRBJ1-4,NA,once,TGCGCCAGCAGCCTAAACGGGCAGGGAAATGAAAAACTGTTTTTT,CASSLNGQGNEKLFF
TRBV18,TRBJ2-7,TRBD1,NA,TGTGCCAGCTCATATACAGGGGGCGAGCAGTACTTC,CASSYTGGEQYF
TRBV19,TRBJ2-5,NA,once,TGTGCCAGTAGCACATCGACAGGACAAGAGACCCAGTACTTC,CASSTSTGQETQYF
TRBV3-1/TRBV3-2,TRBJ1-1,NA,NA,TGTGCCAGCAGCCAACAGTCCGAAGCTTTCTTT,CASSQQSEAFF
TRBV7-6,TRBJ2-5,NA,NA,TGTGCCAGCAGCCACTTAGACCCAGGGGAGGGGCAAGAGACCCAGTACTTC,CASSHLDPGEGQETQYF
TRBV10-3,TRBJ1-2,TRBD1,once,TGTGCCATCAGTGGGGGGACAGAGCTCTATGGCTACACCTTC,CAISGGTELYGYTF
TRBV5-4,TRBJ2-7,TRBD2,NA,TGTGCCAGCAGACTAGCGGGGGGGCCAAATGAGCAGTACTTC,CASRLAGGPNEQYF
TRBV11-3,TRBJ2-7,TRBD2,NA,TGTGCCAGCAGCCCTCCGGGGGGCTACGAGCAGTACTTC,CASSPPGGYEQYF
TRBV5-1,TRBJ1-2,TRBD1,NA,TGCGCCAGCAGCCTAGGACAGGGTCGTGGCTACACCTTC,CASSLGQGRGYTF
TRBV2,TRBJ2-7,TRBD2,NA,TGTGCCAGCAGTCCTGGACTAGCGAGCTCCTACGAGCAGTACTTC,CASSPGLASSYEQYF
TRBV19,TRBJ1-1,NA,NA,TGTGCCAGTAGATCCGGAGGCTGGATTGAAGCTTTCTTT,CASRSGGWIEAFF
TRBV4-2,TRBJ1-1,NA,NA,TGTGCCAGCAGCCAAGGGTCAAGGGGCACTGAAGCTTTCTTT,CASSQGSRGTEAFF
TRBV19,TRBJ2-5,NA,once,TGTGCCAGTAGTAGCTCCCGGGTCGCAGGGTGGGAGACCCAGTACTTC,CASSSSRVAGWETQYF
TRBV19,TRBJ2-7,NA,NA,TGTGCCAACGCCCCCGGGAACTCCTACGAGCAGTACTTC,CANAPGNSYEQYF
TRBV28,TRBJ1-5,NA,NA,TGTGCCAGCAGTTTACGAGAATATAGCAATCAGCCCCAGCATTTT,CASSLREYSNQPQHF
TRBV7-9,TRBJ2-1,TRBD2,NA,TGTGCCAGCAGCCCCGCGGCTAGCGGGGGGGACTACAATGAGCAGTTCTTC,CASSPAASGGDYNEQFF
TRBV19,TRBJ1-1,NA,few,TGTGCCAGTATGAGGCCTAAGGGGCGGAATCTTGAAGCTTTCTTT,CASMRPKGRNLEAFF
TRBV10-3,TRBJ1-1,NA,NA,TGTGCCATCAACTCCGGGGGCACTGAAGCTTTCTTT,CAINSGGTEAFF
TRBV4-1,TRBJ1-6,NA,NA,TGCGCCAGCAGCCAATCGTTAGTAGACAGGCGCACTCTCCACTTT,CASSQSLVDRRTLHF
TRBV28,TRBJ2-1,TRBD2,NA,TGTGCCAGCAGTTTAAGACTAGCGGGGGGCAGATATGAGCAGTTCTTC,CASSLRLAGGRYEQFF
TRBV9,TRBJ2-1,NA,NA,TGTGCCAGCAGCGAGACAGCAGGTGAGCAGTTCTTC,CASSETAGEQFF
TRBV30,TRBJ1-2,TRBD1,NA,TGTGCCTGGAGTGAAACAGGGGGCTATGGCTACACCTTC,CAWSETGGYGYTF
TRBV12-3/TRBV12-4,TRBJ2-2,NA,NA,TGTGCCAGCAGCCCCCTAACCGGGGAGCTGTTTTTT,CASSPLTGELFF
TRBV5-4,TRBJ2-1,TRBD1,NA,TGTGCCAGCAGCTCCGGACAGGGGCGCTACAATGAGCAGTTCTTC,CASSSGQGRYNEQFF